Listed here are 17 T cell receptor beta chains from one sample, sequenced in a study of T cells in Graves' hyperthyroidism and ophthalmopathy. From RNA transcripts, TCR beta CDR3 regions were amplified. An initial round of RT-PCR targeting the TCR CDR3 relied on the HTBI primer set. TCRdb analysed the multiplex PCR reads with MiXCR anew, one entry per CDR3 protein. The table lists about 260,000 distinct CDR3 sequences, about 17% of them singletons. Sequences were obtained from blood. The receptors derive from a young woman with Graves' ophthalmopathy.

In its sample, this clonotype was seen many times. The chain recombines TRBV28 with TRBJ2-7; 7 bases line up with TRBD1. Trimming cost V 3 bases and J 1 base; bases outside gene matches: 6. The CDR3 has 15 amino acids. Germline V lookup: CDR1 MDHEN, CDR2 SYDVKM. The CDR3 bases are TGTGCCAGCAGTTTGACAGGGACGAAGTCCTACGAGCAGTACTTC. This translates into CASSLTGTKSYEQYF.

At least ten counts were recorded for this clonotype. The chain recombines TRBV12-3 or TRBV12-4 with TRBJ1-1; 7 bases are shared with TRBD1. The CDR3 loop spans 13 amino acids. The junction had 4 bases not matched to a gene; V was cut back by 2 bases and J by 7 bases. CDR3 nucleotides: TGTGCCAGCAGTTTACGGACAGGTTATGAAGCTTTCTTT. This sequence encodes CASSLRTGYEAFF.

V and J are TRBV5-8 and TRBJ2-2, with TRBD2 identical over 10 bases. This CDR3 spans 18 amino acids. J gave up 1 base and V 7 bases, and 13 bases lay outside the gene matches. CDR1 and CDR2 from the germline V gene are SGHTS and YDEGEE. The CDR3 bases are TGTGCCAGCGGCCGGGCAGCTAGCGGGAGAGGGAACACCGGGGAGCTGTTTTTT. This encodes CASGRAASGRGNTGELFF.

There are many counts of this clonotype. The DNA for the CDR3 is TGTGCCAGCAGCCGGTTTTGGGGGAGGGACACAGATACGCAGTATTTT. Translated: CASSRFWGRDTDTQYF. This rearrangement joins TRBV11-1 to TRBJ2-3; the match to TRBD2 covers 7 bases. This CDR3 has 16 residues. V lost 5 bases and J lost 2; bases outside the gene matches: 10. Germline V gives CDR1 SGHAT, CDR2 FQDESV (reference sequence).

This clonotype was observed many times. V is TRBV24-1 and J is TRBJ2-4; D is ambiguous. CDR1 and CDR2 from the germline V gene are KGHDR and SFDVKD. V was clipped by 7 bases and J by 2 bases, with 5 bases between them. CDR3 size: 12 residues. CDR3 in DNA: TGTGCCACCAGGGGGACCAAAAACATTCAGTACTTC. Amino acid sequence: CATRGTKNIQYF.

This rearrangement joins TRBV5-8 to TRBJ1-3, with 8 nucleotides matching TRBD1. The CDR3 length is 15 residues. J lost 1 base, V lost 3 bases, and 3 bases had no gene match. Per the germline V gene, CDR1 is SGHTS and CDR2 is YDEGEE. CDR3 coding DNA: TGTGCCAGCAGCTGGACAGGGAGGTCTGGAAACACCATATATTTT. It is translated as CASSWTGRSGNTIYF.

The genes are TRBV13 and TRBJ1-3; 11 bases fit TRBD1. The CDR3 has 18 residues. V shed 0 bases and J 3 bases; nucleotides not matched to a gene: 7. Germline CDR1 PRHDT, CDR2 FYEKMQ (reference sequence). CDR3 nucleotide sequence: TGTGCCAGCAGCTTAGGAGCCGGGACAGGGGGACTTGGAAACACCATATATTTT. It codes for CASSLGAGTGGLGNTIYF. The full variable domain, rest sourced from reference TRBV13 and TRBJ1-3, is AAGVIQSPRHLIKEKRETATLKCYPIPRHDTVYWYQQGPGQDPQFLISFYEKMQSDKGSIPDRFSAQQFSDYHSELNMSSLELGDSALYFCASSLGAGTGGLGNTIYFGEGSWLTVV.

This chain joins TRBV7-9 and TRBJ2-7, with D unclear. This CDR3 comprises 15 residues. The V and J ends lost 5 bases and 2 bases respectively, with 16 bases between them. From germline, CDR1 is SEHNR and CDR2 FQNEAQ (reference sequence). CDR3 nucleotide sequence: TGTGCCAGCAGCCCCCTCGGAGCGCTTACCTACGAGCAGTACTTC. It translates to CASSPLGALTYEQYF.

At least ten counts were recorded for this clonotype. The gene calls are TRBV7-2 and TRBJ2-1; 7 positions agree with TRBD2. The trim removed 5 bases at V and 4 bases at J, leaving 8 bases unmatched. The CDR3 is made up of 15 amino acids. From germline, CDR1 is SGHTA and CDR2 FQGNSA. The CDR3: CASSPGLPVYNEQFF. CDR3 in DNA: TGTGCCAGCAGCCCGGGACTACCGGTGTACAATGAGCAGTTCTTC. Full variable domain (remainder filled in from reference TRBV7-2 and TRBJ2-1): GAGVSQSPSNKVTEKGKDVELRCDPISGHTALYWYRQSLGQGLEFLIYFQGNSAPDKSGLPSDRFSAERTGGSVSTLTIQRTQQEDSAVYLCASSPGLPVYNEQFFGPGTRLTVL.

This clonotype has more than one count but fewer than ten. V and J are TRBV3-1 and TRBJ1-3, with 7 bases identical to TRBD1. Losses at the gene ends were 0 bases for V and 0 bases for J; bases not matched to a gene: 11. Germline V lookup: CDR1 LGHDT, CDR2 YNNKEL (reference sequence). CDR3 length equals 19 residues. In DNA, the CDR3 is TGTGCCAGCAGCCAAGATTACCCCCTGGGACAGCTCTCTGGAAACACCATATATTTT. Protein sequence: CASSQDYPLGQLSGNTIYF. Filled out from reference TRBV3-1 and TRBJ1-3, the complete variable domain reads DTAVSQTPKYLVTQMGNDKSIKCEQNLGHDTMYWYKQDSKKFLKIMFSYNNKELIINETVPNRFSPKSPDKAHLNLHINSLELGDSAVYFCASSQDYPLGQLSGNTIYFGEGSWLTVV.

The chain is built from TRBV9 and TRBJ1-3; TRBD1 is a possible D gene (6 bases). The CDR3 consists of 17 residues. Deletions cut 4 bases from V and 4 bases from J, with 21 bases between. Germline CDR1 reads SGDLS; CDR2 reads YYNGEE. Written as DNA, the CDR3 is TGTGCCAGCAGCCCCGCGTACAGGCGGGGGCAGGGAAACACCATATATTTT. Its protein product is CASSPAYRRGQGNTIYF.

This clonotype was recorded many times. The chain employs TRBV12-3 or TRBV12-4 and TRBJ1-1; TRBD1 might be the D (6 bases). The CDR3 has 20 residues. Trimming pared 1 base from V and 3 bases from J, leaving 27 bases between. The CDR3 sequence: CASSLGGDYRGRWSDTEAFF. CDR3 in DNA: TGTGCCAGCAGTTTAGGGGGCGACTATAGGGGGAGGTGGTCGGACACTGAAGCTTTCTTT.

This clonotype was observed at least ten times. The chain employs TRBV3-1 and TRBJ2-1; 12 bases align to TRBD2. Germline-derived CDR1 and CDR2 are LGHDT and YNNKEL (reference sequence). The CDR3 covers 21 residues. The junction had 15 bases not matched to a gene; V was cut back by 3 bases and J by 0 bases. This chain's CDR3 is CASSQSPPGLAGPSSYNEQFF. The CDR3 DNA reads as TGTGCCAGCAGCCAGTCCCCACCGGGACTAGCGGGTCCGAGCTCCTACAATGAGCAGTTCTTC.

The sample holds many counts of this clonotype. V usage is TRBV28 and J usage is TRBJ2-1; 12 bases map to TRBD2. V trimming: 8 bases; J trimming: 7 bases; junction bases outside the gene matches: 15. The CDR3 totals 17 residues. Germline V gene data show CDR1 as MDHEN and CDR2 as SYDVKM. This CDR3 reads CASPPRLAGGPRNEQFF. The CDR3 DNA sequence: TGTGCCAGCCCCCCCCGGCTAGCGGGAGGGCCGAGGAATGAGCAGTTCTTC.

The CDR3 protein is CSAPMGTGSMLSYNEQFF. The CDR3 nucleotides read TGCAGTGCTCCCATGGGGACAGGGAGTATGTTATCCTACAATGAGCAGTTCTTC. J is TRBJ2-1 and V is TRBV20-1; 9 nucleotides align to TRBD1. V trimming: 5 bases; J trimming: 1 base; junction bases outside the gene matches: 15. CDR1 is DFQATT and CDR2 is SNEGSKA in the germline V gene (reference sequence). The CDR3 runs to 18 residues.

This clonotype has ten or more counts. The rearrangement uses TRBV2 and TRBJ1-4, with TRBD1 matching over 11 bases. Germline trimming cut 6 bases from V and 7 bases from J; bases unmatched to any gene: 4. The CDR3 has 14 residues. The germline gives CDR1 SNHLY, CDR2 FYNNEI. This chain's CDR3 is CASSGGTGGEKLFF. The CDR3 region has the DNA TGTGCCAGCAGCGGGGGGACAGGGGGTGAAAAACTGTTTTTT.

Regarding this clonotype: A much larger clone sits a single nucleotide away, making a read error possible. The V gene is TRBV3-1, the J gene TRBJ2-5; possible D gene TRBD2, 6 bases. The CDR3 has 17 amino acids. Per germline, CDR1 LGHDT and CDR2 YNNKEL (reference sequence). V was clipped by 0 bases and J by 4 bases, with 18 bases between them. The CDR3 region is CASSQERGTDPRETQYF. CDR3 DNA sequence: TGTGCCAGCAGCCAAGAACGGGGGACGGACCCTAGAGAGACCCAGTACTTC.